The present T cell receptor beta chain was sequenced within a study of shared clonotypes between healthy human individuals. Study overall: Each donor contributed plates that comprised three CD4 naive, three CD4 memory, two CD8 naive and one CD8 memory. General study findings and limits: Sequencing of the sorted subsets was shown by rarefaction to be incomplete despite large depth. Shared clonotypes: approximately 4.5% naive CD4, about 3.5% naive CD8, about 2.2% memory CD4, under 0.5% memory CD8.

With 0 bases removed from V and 1 base from J, the gap between germline ends came to 6 bases. CDR1 SGHRS and CDR2 YFSETQ come from the germline V gene. The CDR3 contains 14 residues. A word on this clone: The antigen remains undetermined. This CDR3 is also generated by other DNA sequences in the sample.

Profiled with immunoSEQ multiplex PCR; TCRdb holds only in-frame clones, not every one. The data show approximately 1.4 million clones, approximately 98% seen once. Sequencing was done on a sample of naive CD4+ T cells sorted from blood. The subset here: CD45RA+ positively selected. The chain couples TRBV5-1 to TRBJ2-3; D gene ambiguous. This TCR was recovered from a man aged 25 to 40 in good health. CDR3 residues: CASSLVSGTDTQYF. CDR3 DNA sequence: TGCGCCAGCAGCTTGGTGTCAGGCACAGATACGCAGTATTTT.